The T cell receptor beta chain described here comes from a study of T cell changes during pregnancy in multiple sclerosis. Between the trimmed V and J ends, which lost 0 bases and 1 base, there was a span of 7 bases. The length of the CDR3 is 14 residues. Germline V gene sequence: CDR1 LGHNA, CDR2 YNFKEQ. TCRdb keeps only in-frame clones here, not all; method: immunoSEQ multiplex PCR. The profile covers tens of thousands of clones, with around 92% appearing a single time and roughly 1.5% taken by the ten largest. V usage is TRBV4-2 and J usage is TRBJ2-7; D is possibly TRBD1 (5 bases). The sample in question was peripheral blood, obtained after pregnancy. The TCR was taken from a female donor with multiple sclerosis, enrolled in a pregnancy study. CDR3 in amino acids: CASSQDTGSYEQYF. DNA of the CDR3: TGTGCCAGCAGCCAAGACACAGGATCCTACGAGCAGTACTTC.